This TCR beta chain was observed in a study of PD-1 blockade in classical Hodgkin lymphoma. Study results and limitations: Prior therapy or disease activity may underlie the repertoire differences, whose causes remain undefined. The diversity seen at baseline in complete responders resembled that of newly diagnosed patients.

TCRdb's table, derived via immunoSEQ multiplex PCR, lists solely in-frame clones and lacks some. The repertoire holds some 19,000 clones, with around 84% as singletons. Every patient had relapsed following autologous stem cell transplantation, and cohorts differed in brentuximab vedotin exposure. This CDR3 has 15 amino acids. Trimming removed 5 bases from V and 7 bases from J; junction bases left unmatched: 8. CDR1 MDHEN and CDR2 SYDVKM come from the germline V gene. Comments on this clone: What it recognizes is unknown.

Sample: peripheral blood mononuclear cells (PBMCs), taken at baseline. This clonotype was sampled from a human donor with classical Hodgkin lymphoma. This chain uses TRBV28 with TRBJ1-5; 10 bases are a match to TRBD1. CDR3 nucleotide sequence: TGTGCCAGCAGTGCAGACAGGGGGCGAAGGCAGCCCCAGCATTTT. Translated, it gives CASSADRGRRQPQHF.